The 32 T cell receptor beta chains reported below all come from one sample, sequenced in a study of cytomegalovirus exposure and HLA in healthy donors. PCR amplification relied on 60 Vbeta primers (plus 13 Jbeta primers). The repertoire was sequenced with immunoSEQ multiplex PCR; TCRdb's copy has only in-frame clones and lacks some. The sample shows around 170,000 clones, 65% to 85% of them seen only once. Sequencing was carried out using PBMCs. These receptor sequences come from a woman aged 40 to 50 in good health and CMV-seropositive.

The V and J genes are TRBV6-1 and TRBJ1-3; 9 nucleotides match TRBD1. The CDR3 length is 17 residues. The ends lost 4 bases at V and 4 bases at J; junction bases unmatched: 11. Germline V CDR1 and CDR2: MNHNS, SASEGT. DNA of the CDR3: TGTGCCAGCAGTGCGGACAGGGGAGGTTATGGGGGAAACACCATATATTTT. Translating gives CASSADRGGYGGNTIYF.

The gene calls are TRBV7-2 and TRBJ2-7; D unresolved. V was clipped by 5 bases and J by 0 bases, with 8 bases between them. CDR3 length equals 13 residues. In germline, CDR1 is SGHTA, CDR2 FQGNSA. In nucleotides, the CDR3 is TGTGCCAGCAGCCTCCCCTACTCCTACGAGCAGTACTTC. Translating gives CASSLPYSYEQYF.

V gene TRBV11-3 combines with J gene TRBJ1-2, with D hard to call. The CDR3 is 13 residues long. Trimming took off 3 bases at V and 4 bases at J, with 9 bases between the two ends. CDR1 and CDR2 (germline): SGHNT, YENEEA. DNA of the CDR3: TGTGCCAGCAGCTTGGCAAACAGCTATGGCTACACCTTC. This translates into CASSLANSYGYTF.

This chain connects TRBV9 to TRBJ2-3; 7 bases fit TRBD2. J lost 5 bases, V lost 0 bases, and 9 bases had no gene match. The CDR3 extends over 16 amino acids. Germline V lookup: CDR1 SGDLS, CDR2 YYNGEE. The chain's CDR3 is CASSVAGSGSGDTQYF. The CDR3 region has the DNA TGTGCCAGCAGCGTAGCGGGTAGCGGGTCGGGAGATACGCAGTATTTT.

The V gene is TRBV15, the J gene TRBJ1-5, with D possibly being TRBD1 (5 bases). The CDR3 length is 13 residues. Trimming cost V 0 bases and J 7 bases, with 7 bases left between them. Germline V gene sequence: CDR1 LNHNV, CDR2 YYDKDF (reference sequence). The CDR3 DNA is TGTGCCACCAGCAGAGATACAGGACAGCCCCAGCATTTT. Protein sequence: CATSRDTGQPQHF.

The genes are TRBV2 and TRBJ1-5; TRBD1 might be the D (6 bases). Deletions cut 4 bases from V and 7 bases from J, with 14 bases between. CDR3 length: 14 residues. Germline CDR1 reads SNHLY; CDR2 reads FYNNEI. The DNA of the CDR3 is TGTGCCAGCAGTGTCGTAACAGGGCTCCAGCCCCAGCATTTT. Its protein is CASSVVTGLQPQHF.

The chain combines TRBV30 with TRBJ2-1; D is perhaps TRBD2 (6 bases). V lost 2 bases and J 2 bases, leaving 10 bases between the germline ends. The CDR3 is 14 residues long. The germline CDR1 and CDR2 sequences are GTSNPN and SVGIG (reference sequence). This chain's CDR3 is CAWSLGGAYNEQFF. The CDR3 nucleotides read TGTGCCTGGAGTCTAGGCGGGGCCTACAATGAGCAGTTCTTC.

This sequence joins TRBV28 and TRBJ1-1; TRBD1 aligns across 8 bases. The CDR3 contains 12 residues. The junction had 3 bases not matched to a gene; V was cut back by 3 bases and J by 9 bases. Germline V gives CDR1 MDHEN, CDR2 SYDVKM. The CDR3 DNA sequence: TGTGCCAGCAGTTTGGGGGACAGGAAAGCTTTCTTT. Residues: CASSLGDRKAFF.

This chain links TRBV5-4 with TRBJ2-5; possibly TRBD2 for D (7 bases). The germline gives CDR1 SGHNT, CDR2 YYREEE (reference sequence). This CDR3 has 15 amino acids. V was trimmed by 4 bases and J by 3 bases, leaving 16 bases between them. CDR3 DNA sequence: TGTGCCAGCAGCGCTCCCCGGGGGGCCAAAGAGACCCAGTACTTC. Translation: CASSAPRGAKETQYF.

This rearrangement joins TRBV2 to TRBJ2-3; no clear D. With 6 bases removed from V and 6 bases from J, the gap between germline ends came to 10 bases. This CDR3 region has 12 residues. Germline lookup yields CDR1 SNHLY and CDR2 FYNNEI. The CDR3 spells CASRTSRDTQYF. The CDR3, as DNA: TGTGCCAGCAGAACCTCGAGGGATACGCAGTATTTT.

There are a few counts of this clone. This sequence joins TRBV7-9 and TRBJ1-5; weak D call: TRBD1 (5 bases). V lost 0 bases and J lost 2, with 5 bases in between. The CDR3 is made up of 14 amino acids. Looked up from germline, CDR1 is SEHNR and CDR2 is FQNEAQ (reference sequence). This chain's CDR3 is CASSLAGGNQPQHF. The CDR3 DNA is TGTGCCAGCAGCTTAGCAGGGGGCAATCAGCCCCAGCATTTT.

This chain connects TRBV10-3 to TRBJ2-1; perhaps TRBD2 as D (6 bases). CDR3 length: 16 residues. Germline V CDR1 and CDR2: ENHRY, SYGVKD. V was shortened by 0 bases and J by 5 bases, with 14 bases between the two germline ends. As DNA, the CDR3 is TGTGCCATCAGTGAGTCGAAACAGCGGGCGGACAATGAGCAGTTCTTC. It yields the protein CAISESKQRADNEQFF.

V is TRBV29-1 and J is TRBJ2-1; 13 bases line up with TRBD2. CDR3 length equals 13 residues. Per the germline V gene, CDR1 is SQVTM and CDR2 is ANQGSEA. Losses at the gene ends were 4 bases for V and 7 bases for J; bases not matched to a gene: 1. CDR3 coding DNA: TGCAGCGTTGGGGGACTAGCGGGGAATGAGCAGTTCTTC. Translated: CSVGGLAGNEQFF.

The chain carries TRBV6-6 and TRBJ2-7; D call uncertain. V lost 2 bases and J 3 bases, leaving 11 bases between the germline ends. CDR3 size: 14 residues. In germline, CDR1 is MNHNY, CDR2 SVGAGI (reference sequence). The chain's CDR3 is CASSYDSSGYEQYF. The DNA for the CDR3 is TGTGCCAGCAGTTACGATAGCAGTGGCTACGAGCAGTACTTC.

J is TRBJ1-1 and V is TRBV7-8; the D is unclear. V was clipped by 3 bases and J by 8 bases, with 16 bases between them. The germline V gene encodes CDR1 SGHVS and CDR2 FQNEAQ. The CDR3 covers 14 residues. CDR3 DNA sequence: TGTGCCAGCAGCTTGTCCGGGAAACACAACGAAGCTTTCTTT. It codes for CASSLSGKHNEAFF.

The rearrangement uses TRBV5-1 and TRBJ2-5; possible D gene TRBD1, 6 bases. The germline V gene has CDR1 SGHRS and CDR2 YFSETQ. V dropped 4 bases and J dropped 1 base, with 14 bases sitting between them. CDR3 length: 15 residues. In DNA form, the CDR3 reads TGCGCCAGCAGCCCCGGGACAACCTCCCAAGAGACCCAGTACTTC. This encodes CASSPGTTSQETQYF.

This chain uses TRBV7-3 with TRBJ2-3; perhaps TRBD2 as D (7 bases). The CDR3 has 14 amino acids. Trimming shortened V by 5 bases and J by 4 bases, and 13 bases separated the two germline ends. From germline, CDR1 is SGHTA and CDR2 FQGTGA. The CDR3 coding sequence is TGTGCCAGCAGCACCGCGGGGGCAGCAGATACGCAGTATTTT. Its translation is CASSTAGAADTQYF. Based on the CDR3 plus reference TRBV7-3 and TRBJ2-3, the full variable domain is GAGVSQTPSNKVTEKGKYVELRCDPISGHTALYWYRQSLGQGPEFLIYFQGTGAADDSGLPNDRFFAVRPEGSVSTLKIQRTERGDSAVYLCASSTAGAADTQYFGPGTRLTVL.

The chain couples TRBV4-3 to TRBJ1-1; 9 bases map to TRBD1. The CDR3 loop spans 14 amino acids. V shed 0 bases, J shed 5 bases, and the junction held 1 base outside the gene matches. Germline V gene data show CDR1 as LGHNA and CDR2 as YSLEER. The CDR3 loop reads CASSQDDRGTEAFF. CDR3 nucleotide sequence: TGCGCCAGCAGCCAAGATGACAGGGGGACTGAAGCTTTCTTT.

Details on this clone: Within the sample, other DNA sequences also encode this same CDR3. This chain links TRBV9 with TRBJ2-5; a weak D match, TRBD2 (6 bases). Germline CDR1 SGDLS, CDR2 YYNGEE. The V end lost 4 bases, the J end lost 5 bases, and 12 bases lay between the germline ends. The length of the CDR3 is 13 residues. The CDR3 DNA sequence: TGTGCCAGCAGCCTGAGTCGGGAGGAGACCCAGTACTTC. Translating it yields CASSLSREETQYF.

This clone appeared once. The chain has TRBV6-5 and TRBJ1-1; 9 bases fit TRBD1. The CDR3 sequence is 14 residues long. Germline lookup yields CDR1 MNHEY and CDR2 SVGAGI. The V segment lost 5 bases and the J segment 4 bases; nucleotides outside the gene matches: 5. The chain's CDR3 is CASSRGTGSTEAFF. The CDR3, as DNA: TGTGCCAGCAGTAGGGGGACAGGGAGCACTGAAGCTTTCTTT.

The V call is TRBV14, the J call TRBJ1-6, with no clear D. The CDR3 spans 13 residues. Trimming removed 8 bases at V and 7 bases at J, with 12 bases between. The germline gives CDR1 SGHDN, CDR2 FVKESK. CDR3 in DNA: TGTGCCAGCTCCCTAGCTCCCAATTCACCCCTCCACTTT. It encodes CASSLAPNSPLHF.

V gene TRBV5-4 combines with J gene TRBJ2-7; possibly TRBD2 for D (6 bases). Germline CDR1 is SGHNT and CDR2 is YYREEE (reference sequence). The CDR3 consists of 16 residues. The V end was cut by 0 bases, the J end by 7 bases, with 20 bases between. In nucleotides, the CDR3 is TGTGCCAGCAGCTTGGTCCCGGGGAGGCGAACATCGGAGCAGTACTTC. Protein sequence: CASSLVPGRRTSEQYF.

This CDR3 is CASSLAGGTDEQYF. CDR3 DNA: TGCGCCAGCAGCTTGGCCGGTGGGACAGACGAGCAGTACTTC. The chain joins TRBV5-1 to TRBJ2-7, with 7 positions matching TRBD1. The V gene's germline CDR1 is SGHRS and CDR2 YFSETQ. The CDR3 length is 14 residues. Germline trimming cut 0 bases from V and 5 bases from J; bases unmatched to any gene: 5.

The chain links TRBV19 to TRBJ2-1, with a tentative D call TRBD1 (8 bases). There are 15 residues in the CDR3. V was pared by 10 bases and J by 6 bases, with 22 bases between. Germline assignment: CDR1 LNHDA and CDR2 SQIVND (reference sequence). This CDR3 reads CATYQTGEGPNEQFF. The CDR3 DNA reads as TGTGCCACCTACCAGACAGGGGAGGGCCCCAATGAGCAGTTCTTC.

The rearrangement links TRBV29-1 to TRBJ1-2; 9 bases align to TRBD1. Trimming removed 4 bases from V and 6 bases from J; junction bases left unmatched: 6. The CDR3 covers 13 residues. CDR1 and CDR2 (germline): SQVTM, ANQGSEA. The CDR3 sequence is CSVGQGVRDGYTF. The CDR3 DNA reads TGCAGCGTTGGACAGGGGGTACGGGATGGCTACACCTTC.

The gene calls are TRBV5-1 and TRBJ1-2; 9 nucleotides agree with TRBD1. Germline CDR1 is SGHRS and CDR2 is YFSETQ. The CDR3 is made up of 17 amino acids. V dropped 1 base and J dropped 0; count of bases not matched to a gene: 7. CDR3 protein: CASSLLGTGPTNYGYTF. The CDR3 region has the DNA TGCGCCAGCAGCTTGTTAGGGACAGGGCCTACTAACTATGGCTACACCTTC.

The chain links TRBV2 to TRBJ2-7; tentatively, D is TRBD2 (5 bases). The CDR3 is made up of 14 amino acids. Germline CDR1 and CDR2: SNHLY and FYNNEI. Deletions cut 7 bases from V and 0 bases from J, with 13 bases between. CDR3 in DNA: TGTGCCAGCATTTATCAGACTACCTCCTACGAGCAGTACTTC. This sequence encodes CASIYQTTSYEQYF.

This clone appeared a single time. V and J are TRBV7-9 and TRBJ2-1; 15 bases line up with TRBD2. The J segment lost 6 bases and the V segment lost 1 base, leaving 7 bases of the junction unmatched. Germline-derived CDR1 and CDR2 are SEHNR and FQNEAQ (reference sequence). The length of the CDR3 is 18 residues. The CDR3 region is CASSLDPRTSGGANEQFF. The CDR3 DNA reads TGTGCCAGCAGCTTAGATCCAAGGACTAGCGGGGGGGCCAATGAGCAGTTCTTC.

The rearrangement joins TRBV27 to TRBJ2-2, with D possibly TRBD1 on 5 matching bases. Trimming removed 9 bases at V and 1 base at J, with 9 bases between. Germline-derived CDR1 and CDR2 are MNHEY and SMNVEV (reference sequence). This CDR3 has 13 residues. As DNA, the CDR3 is TGTGCCAGTTACAGGATGAACACCGGGGAGCTGTTTTTT. This sequence encodes CASYRMNTGELFF.

The V call is TRBV6-6, the J call TRBJ2-1; 10 bases map to TRBD2. This CDR3 contains 14 residues. The junction had 9 bases not matched to a gene; V was cut back by 7 bases and J by 9 bases. Germline values: CDR1 MNHNY, CDR2 SVGAGI (reference sequence). The CDR3 DNA sequence: TGTGCCAGCATCCGAGAGCGGGGGGGCCTTGAGCAGTTCTTC. This translates into CASIRERGGLEQFF.

Here the CDR3 DNA reads TGCGCCAGCAGCTTAACGTCTGCCCAGGCTGACACTGAAGCTTTCTTT. Protein: CASSLTSAQADTEAFF. The chain combines TRBV5-1 with TRBJ1-1; D remains ambiguous. The V end lost 2 bases, the J end lost 3 bases, and 17 bases lay between the germline ends. The CDR3 has 16 amino acids. Germline-derived CDR1 and CDR2 are SGHRS and YFSETQ.

The chain has TRBV7-9 and TRBJ1-1; D is undetermined. The CDR3 spans 15 residues. From germline, CDR1 is SEHNR and CDR2 FQNEAQ (reference sequence). The V end was cut by 2 bases, the J end by 7 bases, with 17 bases between. The DNA for the CDR3 is TGTGCCAGCAGCTTAACGTTCGGGGAATTGGTTGAAGCTTTCTTT. Protein: CASSLTFGELVEAFF.